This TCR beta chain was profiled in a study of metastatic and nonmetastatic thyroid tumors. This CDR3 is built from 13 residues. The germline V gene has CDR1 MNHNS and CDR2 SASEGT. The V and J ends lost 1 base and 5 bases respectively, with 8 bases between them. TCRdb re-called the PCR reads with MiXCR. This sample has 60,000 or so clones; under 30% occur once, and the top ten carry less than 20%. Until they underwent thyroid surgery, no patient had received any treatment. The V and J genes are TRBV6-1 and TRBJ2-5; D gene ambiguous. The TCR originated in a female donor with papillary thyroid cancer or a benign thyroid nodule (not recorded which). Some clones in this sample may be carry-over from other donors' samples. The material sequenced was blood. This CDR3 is CASSEGSYETQYF. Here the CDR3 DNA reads TGTGCCAGCAGTGAAGGTAGTTATGAGACCCAGTACTTC.